Shown below are 27 T cell receptor beta chains from a single sample sequenced in a study of blood T cell repertoires in COVID-19. Measured with immunoSEQ multiplex PCR; TCRdb has only the in-frame clones, and not every one. Seen here are some 130,000 clones, approximately 88% observed once, and the top ten hold about a tenth. Specimen: peripheral blood. These receptors were taken from a man between 45 and 60 years old with acute or convalescent COVID-19.

This clone has a handful of counts. This chain connects TRBV10-3 to TRBJ2-2, with TRBD2 matching 15 bases. This CDR3 comprises 18 residues. V shed 5 bases, J shed 0 bases, and the junction held 4 bases outside the gene matches. Looked up from germline, CDR1 is ENHRY and CDR2 is SYGVKD. The CDR3 protein is CAISTGLAGGANTGELFF. CDR3 coding DNA: TGTGCCATCAGTACGGGACTAGCGGGGGGCGCGAACACCGGGGAGCTGTTTTTT.

The V gene is TRBV6-5, the J gene TRBJ2-7; tentative D call: TRBD1 (5 bases). Germline values: CDR1 MNHEY, CDR2 SVGAGI. This CDR3 comprises 12 residues. Trimming stripped 7 bases from V and 3 bases from J, with 10 bases between. The CDR3 spells CASTSQGYEQYF. In nucleotides, the CDR3 is TGTGCCAGCACATCTCAGGGCTACGAGCAGTACTTC.

The chain uses TRBV12-5 and TRBJ2-1, with 8 bases that match TRBD1. The trim removed 2 bases at V and 9 bases at J, leaving 6 bases unmatched. Germline V lookup: CDR1 LGHNT, CDR2 FRNRAP. CDR3 length: 14 amino acids. The CDR3 bases are TGTGCTAGTGGTTTGACCCCCAGGGGGCGTGAGCAGTTCTTC. Its translation is CASGLTPRGREQFF.

This clone has a single count. The V and J genes are TRBV9 and TRBJ2-3, with D maybe TRBD1 (7 bases). V lost 1 base, J lost 5 bases, and 11 bases lay in between. Germline CDR1 is SGDLS and CDR2 is YYNGEE. The CDR3 has 14 residues. CDR3 loop: CASSVQGGGDTQYF. The CDR3 bases are TGTGCCAGCAGCGTACAGGGGGGAGGAGATACGCAGTATTTT.

This clone has a handful of counts. The rearrangement joins TRBV3-1 (or the pseudogene TRBV3-2) to TRBJ2-5, with D tentatively TRBD1 (6 bases). V was pared by 0 bases and J by 3 bases, with 11 bases between. CDR3 size: 15 residues. CDR1 LGHDT and CDR2 YNNKEL come from the germline V gene (reference sequence). For the CDR3, the DNA is TGTGCCAGCAGCCAAGAGGGGGCAGGCAAAGAGACCCAGTACTTC. Its translation is CASSQEGAGKETQYF.

The rearrangement joins TRBV11-1 to TRBJ1-2; 7 bases fit TRBD1. J gave up 4 bases and V 3 bases, and 11 bases lay outside the gene matches. Per germline, CDR1 SGHAT and CDR2 FQDESV (reference sequence). The CDR3 runs to 16 residues. CDR3 nucleotides: TGTGCCAGCAGCTTGAAGTTGAGACAGGGAGTCTATGGCTACACCTTC. It translates to CASSLKLRQGVYGYTF. Full variable domain (remainder filled in from reference TRBV11-1 and TRBJ1-2): EAEVAQSPRYKITEKSQAVAFWCDPISGHATLYWYRQILGQGPELLVQFQDESVVDDSQLPKDRFSAERLKGVDSTLKIQPAELGDSAMYLCASSLKLRQGVYGYTFGSGTRLTVV.

The chain carries TRBV11-3 and TRBJ2-1; 13 bases line up with TRBD2. Germline-derived CDR1 and CDR2 are SGHNT and YENEEA. V was pared by 5 bases and J by 10 bases, with 5 bases of the junction left unmatched. The CDR3 contains 14 residues. DNA of the CDR3: TGTGCCAGCAGCGGACTAGCGGGAGCGGGCGAGCAGTTCTTC. Protein product: CASSGLAGAGEQFF.

The chain combines TRBV11-3 with TRBJ1-2; no definite D call. V dropped 4 bases and J dropped 8 bases, with 14 bases sitting between them. The CDR3 is 13 residues long. Germline assignment: CDR1 SGHNT and CDR2 YENEEA. DNA for the CDR3: TGTGCCAGCAGCTCTGCCGGGAGCCGGGGCTACACCTTC. Translation: CASSSAGSRGYTF. Full variable domain (remainder filled in from reference TRBV11-3 and TRBJ1-2): EAGVVQSPRYKIIEKKQPVAFWCNPISGHNTLYWYLQNLGQGPELLIRYENEEAVDDSQLPKDRFSAERLKGVDSTLKIQPAELGDSAVYLCASSSAGSRGYTFGSGTRLTVV.

This chain joins TRBV5-1 and TRBJ1-1; D uncertain. The CDR3 extends over 15 amino acids. Between the trimmed V and J ends, which lost 3 bases and 1 base, there was a span of 13 bases. Germline V gene sequence: CDR1 SGHRS, CDR2 YFSETQ. This CDR3 is CASSSMATRNTEAFF. In DNA form, the CDR3 reads TGCGCCAGCAGCTCGATGGCCACTAGGAACACTGAAGCTTTCTTT.

The J gene is TRBJ2-5, the V gene TRBV2, with a tentative D call TRBD1 (5 bases). The CDR3 loop spans 15 amino acids. Germline V gene data show CDR1 as SNHLY and CDR2 as FYNNEI. V was cut by 4 bases and J by 5 bases, with 17 bases left in between. The CDR3 loop reads CASSGTPISGETQYF. The CDR3 nucleotides are TGTGCCAGCAGTGGGACCCCCATTTCAGGGGAGACCCAGTACTTC.

CDR3: CASSLEAGEVYGYTF. The CDR3 coding sequence is TGTGCCAGCAGCTTAGAGGCAGGGGAAGTCTATGGCTACACCTTC. The rearrangement links TRBV7-2 to TRBJ1-2; a weak D match, TRBD1 (6 bases). This CDR3 has 15 residues. Looked up from germline, CDR1 is SGHTA and CDR2 is FQGNSA. V was shortened by 1 base and J by 4 bases, with 13 bases between the two germline ends.

This clone came up a few times. The chain has TRBV3-1 (or the pseudogene TRBV3-2) and TRBJ2-1; 10 bases map to TRBD2. J was trimmed by 10 bases and V by 4 bases; bases with no gene match: 10. This CDR3 region has 15 residues. The germline V gene has CDR1 LGHDT and CDR2 YNNKEL (reference sequence). The CDR3 region has the DNA TGTGCCAGCAGCCCCCCACGGCTAGCGGGGGAGGAGCAGTTCTTC. Translated: CASSPPRLAGEEQFF.

The CDR3 sequence: CASSLMAGGYNEQFF. The CDR3 DNA sequence: TGTGCCAGCAGTTTAATGGCGGGAGGATACAATGAGCAGTTCTTC. The chain joins TRBV27 to TRBJ2-1, with TRBD2 matching 8 bases. Germline CDR1 MNHEY, CDR2 SMNVEV (reference sequence). V dropped 2 bases and J dropped 4; count of bases not matched to a gene: 4. The length of the CDR3 is 15 residues.

The V call is TRBV4-2, the J call TRBJ2-2, with D maybe TRBD2 (5 bases). CDR3 length: 14 amino acids. Germline V CDR1 and CDR2: LGHNA, YNFKEQ. The V end lost 3 bases, the J end lost 4 bases, and 9 bases lay between the germline ends. CDR3 sequence: CASSHLASTGELFF. The CDR3 bases are TGTGCCAGCAGCCATCTAGCATCCACCGGGGAGCTGTTTTTT.

The chain carries TRBV6-6 and TRBJ1-5; a possible D gene is TRBD1 (5 bases). CDR1 and CDR2 (germline): MNHNY, SVGAGI (reference sequence). Trimming removed 11 bases at V and 1 base at J, with 9 bases between. This CDR3 is 12 amino acids long. The CDR3 spells CASWGSNQPQHF. Here the CDR3 DNA reads TGTGCCTCATGGGGCAGCAATCAGCCCCAGCATTTT.

This clone was found once. Other nucleotide sequences from this sample produce the same CDR3. This chain uses TRBV2 with TRBJ2-7, with D unresolved. CDR3 length equals 13 residues. Germline CDR1 reads SNHLY; CDR2 reads FYNNEI. V gave up 7 bases and J gave up 1 base, with 11 bases separating them. Written as DNA, the CDR3 is TGTGCCAGCACGGGTGGGTTGTCCTACGAGCAGTACTTC. It yields the protein CASTGGLSYEQYF.

The chain employs TRBV6-2 or TRBV6-3 and TRBJ1-2; 7 bases are a match to TRBD1. With V trimmed by 5 bases and J by 3 bases, 12 bases remained unmatched. Per germline, CDR1 MNHEY and CDR2 SVGEGT. This CDR3 has 16 amino acids. CDR3 nucleotides: TGTGCCAGCAGTCGAATTGCCGGGACAGAGCACTATGGCTACACCTTC. It translates to CASSRIAGTEHYGYTF.

This clone occurred a few times. CDR3 in DNA: TGTGCCAGTAGTTCGGGGGTCAATCAGCCCCAGCATTTT. Its protein product is CASSSGVNQPQHF. V and J are TRBV19 and TRBJ1-5; possibly TRBD1 for D (5 bases). V lost 5 bases to trimming and J lost 3 bases, with 8 bases between them. Germline assignment: CDR1 LNHDA and CDR2 SQIVND (reference sequence). This CDR3 is 13 amino acids long.

The chain carries TRBV10-3 and TRBJ1-1, with a tentative D call TRBD1 (6 bases). CDR1 ENHRY and CDR2 SYGVKD come from the germline V gene. This CDR3 is 12 amino acids long. The ends were cut back, 10 bases at V and 2 bases at J, with 11 bases in the middle. The CDR3 sequence is CATSGVNTEAFF. DNA for the CDR3: TGTGCCACTTCAGGGGTAAACACTGAAGCTTTCTTT.

The rearrangement uses TRBV6-5 and TRBJ1-2, with 8 bases fitting TRBD1. Germline CDR1 MNHEY, CDR2 SVGAGI. Germline trimming cut 6 bases from V and 7 bases from J; bases unmatched to any gene: 10. The CDR3 totals 14 residues. CDR3 nucleotide sequence: TGTGCCAGCAGGCGGGGACAGGCAACTCGTGGCTACACCTTC. Translating it yields CASRRGQATRGYTF.

The genes are TRBV11-1 and TRBJ1-2; a possible D gene is TRBD1 (6 bases). CDR1 and CDR2 (germline): SGHAT, FQDESV (reference sequence). V was shortened by 1 base and J by 6 bases, with 12 bases between the two germline ends. The CDR3 covers 14 residues. The CDR3 sequence is CASSLVGAQNGYTF. CDR3 bases: TGTGCCAGCAGCTTAGTGGGGGCGCAAAATGGCTACACCTTC.

This rearrangement joins TRBV2 to TRBJ1-1; 7 nucleotides agree with TRBD1. CDR3 size: 15 residues. CDR1 is SNHLY and CDR2 is FYNNEI in the germline V gene. The ends lost 0 bases at V and 6 bases at J; junction bases unmatched: 7. DNA for the CDR3: TGTGCCAGCAGTGAAGCAAGGGACAGAATCGCTGAAGCTTTCTTT. Protein: CASSEARDRIAEAFF.

V is TRBV18 and J is TRBJ1-4, with 9 bases fitting TRBD1. This CDR3 spans 15 amino acids. The germline CDR1 and CDR2 sequences are KGHSH and LQKENI. The trim removed 3 bases at V and 11 bases at J, leaving 10 bases unmatched. CDR3 protein: CASSPRGTGLVKLFF. The CDR3 DNA is TGTGCCAGCTCACCGAGAGGGACAGGGCTTGTGAAACTGTTTTTT.

The rearrangement uses TRBV7-9 and TRBJ1-4; the D is unclear. Germline loops: CDR1 SEHNR, CDR2 FQNEAQ (reference sequence). V lost 3 bases to trimming and J lost 5 bases, with 7 bases between them. This CDR3 is 13 amino acids long. The CDR3 DNA reads as TGTGCCAGCAGCTTGGACTTAAATGAAAAACTGTTTTTT. This gives the protein CASSLDLNEKLFF.

This clone was counted only a few times. The chain recombines TRBV11-2 with TRBJ2-5; D is unresolved. Trimming pared 5 bases from V and 5 bases from J, leaving 12 bases between. Per the germline V gene, CDR1 is SGHAT and CDR2 is FQNNGV. The CDR3 is 13 amino acids. The CDR3 bases are TGTGCCAGCAGCCTAAGTCTCGGGGAGACCCAGTACTTC. It is translated as CASSLSLGETQYF.

This clone was seen a few times. The J gene is TRBJ2-3, the V gene TRBV7-2; perhaps TRBD1 as D (5 bases). The ends were cut back, 2 bases at V and 6 bases at J, with 12 bases in the middle. Germline CDR1 and CDR2: SGHTA and FQGNSA. The CDR3 length is 14 residues. The CDR3 reads CASSLMGLRDTQYF. The CDR3 nucleotides are TGTGCCAGCAGCTTAATGGGGCTGAGGGATACGCAGTATTTT.

CDR3 in amino acids: CASSLSGTVKYF. CDR3 in DNA: TGTGCCAGCAGTTTATCAGGGACTGTAAAGTACTTC. The chain uses TRBV27 and TRBJ2-7; perhaps TRBD2 as D (6 bases). Germline-derived CDR1 and CDR2 are MNHEY and SMNVEV (reference sequence). Trimming removed 0 bases from V and 11 bases from J, with 11 bases in between. The CDR3 spans 12 residues.